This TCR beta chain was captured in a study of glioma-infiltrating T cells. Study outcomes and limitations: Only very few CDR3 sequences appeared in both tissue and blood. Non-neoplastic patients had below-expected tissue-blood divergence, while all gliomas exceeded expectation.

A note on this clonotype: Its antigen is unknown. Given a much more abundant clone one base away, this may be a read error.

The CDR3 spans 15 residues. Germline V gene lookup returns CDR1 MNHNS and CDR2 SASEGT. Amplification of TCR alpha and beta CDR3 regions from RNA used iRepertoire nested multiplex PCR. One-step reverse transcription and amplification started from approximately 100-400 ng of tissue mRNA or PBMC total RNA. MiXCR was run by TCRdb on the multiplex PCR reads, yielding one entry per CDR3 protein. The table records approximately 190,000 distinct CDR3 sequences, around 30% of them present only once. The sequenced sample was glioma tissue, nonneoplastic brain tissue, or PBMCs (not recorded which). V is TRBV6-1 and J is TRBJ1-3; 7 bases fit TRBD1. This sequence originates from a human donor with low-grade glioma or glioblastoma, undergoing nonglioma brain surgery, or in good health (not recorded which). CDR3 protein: CASSRQGRSGNAIYF. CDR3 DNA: TGTGCCAGCAGTCGACAGGGCCGCTCTGGAAACGCCATATATTTT.